These 28 T cell receptor beta chains came from one sample sequenced in a study of glioma-infiltrating T cells. TCR alpha and beta CDR3 regions were amplified from RNA using iRepertoire nested multiplex PCR. A single record per CDR3 protein comes from TCRdb applying MiXCR to the multiplex PCR reads. The table includes about 130,000 distinct CDR3 sequences, around 23% detected once. What was sequenced was glioma tissue, nonneoplastic brain tissue, or PBMCs (not recorded which). The receptors originated from a human donor with low-grade glioma or glioblastoma, undergoing nonglioma brain surgery, or in good health (not recorded which).

V is TRBV7-9 and J is TRBJ1-6; D possibly corresponds to TRBD1 (5 bases). The V end was cut by 3 bases, the J end by 7 bases, with 10 bases between. The germline V gene encodes CDR1 SEHNR and CDR2 FQNEAQ (reference sequence). The CDR3 covers 14 residues. In nucleotides, the CDR3 is TGTGCCAGCAGCTTTCAGGGTTTAAATTCACCCCTCCACTTT. Protein sequence: CASSFQGLNSPLHF. Complete variable domain (other parts from reference TRBV7-9 and TRBJ1-6): DTGVSQNPRHKITKRGQNVTFRCDPISEHNRLYWYRQTLGQGPEFLTYFQNEAQLEKSRLLSDRFSAERPKGSFSTLEIQRTEQGDSAMYLCASSFQGLNSPLHFGNGTRLTVT.

This clonotype was recorded only once. This sequence may be a read error, since a much larger clone differs from it by one base. CDR3 nucleotide sequence: TGCAGTGCCCAGAGAGGGGCAGCAACGGCTGAAGCTTTCTTT. The encoded protein is CSAQRGAATAEAFF. This chain uses TRBV20-1 with TRBJ1-1, with a weak D call TRBD1 (5 bases). Trimming pared 6 bases from V and 6 bases from J, leaving 20 bases between. The CDR3 sequence is 14 residues long. From germline, CDR1 is DFQATT and CDR2 SNEGSKA (reference sequence).

The V gene is TRBV3-1, the J gene TRBJ2-3; 12 bases are shared with TRBD2. The CDR3 is 16 residues long. V shed 4 bases, J shed 4 bases, and the junction held 6 bases outside the gene matches. CDR1 and CDR2 from the germline V gene are LGHDT and YNNKEL (reference sequence). The CDR3 is CASSPLAGGLADTQYF. DNA of the CDR3: TGTGCCAGCAGCCCCCTAGCGGGGGGGTTAGCAGATACGCAGTATTTT.

The table lists this clonotype with a few counts. This chain uses TRBV7-2 with TRBJ2-5; 11 bases are a match to TRBD2. The CDR3 covers 17 residues. CDR1 is SGHTA and CDR2 is FQGNSA in the germline V gene. The junction had 7 bases not matched to a gene; V was cut back by 0 bases and J by 4 bases. DNA of the CDR3: TGTGCCAGCAGCTTAGCTAGCGGGGGGGCGTATGGAGAGACCCAGTACTTC. This gives the protein CASSLASGGAYGETQYF.

This clonotype was detected ten times or more. The V and J genes are TRBV20-1 and TRBJ2-1; 10 positions match TRBD1. With 6 bases clipped from V and 6 bases from J, the junction kept 8 bases outside the gene matches. The CDR3 has 14 amino acids. CDR1 and CDR2 from the germline V gene are DFQATT and SNEGSKA (reference sequence). CDR3 amino acids: CSAVRTGGTNEQFF. The CDR3 region has the DNA TGCAGTGCAGTAAGGACAGGGGGTACCAATGAGCAGTTCTTC.

This clonotype appeared many times. The V call is TRBV20-1, the J call TRBJ2-3; either TRBD1 or TRBD2 may supply D (5 bases each). Per germline, CDR1 DFQATT and CDR2 SNEGSKA (reference sequence). Trimming took 2 bases from V and 1 from J, leaving 7 bases between them. The CDR3 has 13 amino acids. The CDR3 region has the DNA TGCAGTGCTAGAAGAGGGGGCACAGATACGCAGTATTTT. Its protein product is CSARRGGTDTQYF.

This clonotype was found a few times. The V and J genes are TRBV11-3 and TRBJ1-1, with D unclear. Looked up from germline, CDR1 is SGHNT and CDR2 is YENEEA. With 1 base removed from V and 5 bases from J, the gap between germline ends came to 8 bases. The length of the CDR3 is 13 residues. CDR3 nucleotides: TGTGCCAGCAGCTTAGGTTCCACTACTGAAGCTTTCTTT. Protein: CASSLGSTTEAFF. Full variable domain (outside the CDR3, taken from reference TRBV11-3 and TRBJ1-1): EAGVVQSPRYKIIEKKQPVAFWCNPISGHNTLYWYLQNLGQGPELLIRYENEEAVDDSQLPKDRFSAERLKGVDSTLKIQPAELGDSAVYLCASSLGSTTEAFFGQGTRLTVV.

This clonotype was detected only a few times. The chain carries TRBV12-3 or TRBV12-4 and TRBJ2-4; D not resolved. The CDR3 has 13 amino acids. Trimming took off 6 bases at V and 4 bases at J, with 10 bases between the two ends. The CDR3 DNA follows: TGTGCCAGCAGAACCGGGCTAAAAAACATTCAGTACTTC. It specifies CASRTGLKNIQYF.

The sample holds a few counts of this clonotype. This chain links TRBV11-2 with TRBJ1-2, with 8 bases that match TRBD1. Trimming removed 1 base from V and 7 bases from J; junction bases left unmatched: 11. The V gene's germline CDR1 is SGHAT and CDR2 FQNNGV. The CDR3 is 16 amino acids. CDR3 DNA: TGTGCCAGCAGCTTAGGAGCCGGGACAGGCTCTGTTGGCTACACCTTC. Translating gives CASSLGAGTGSVGYTF.

This clonotype appeared many times. The chain is built from TRBV6-1 and TRBJ2-7; 8 bases are a match to TRBD1. CDR3 length: 14 amino acids. Trimming cost V 6 bases and J 4 bases; bases outside gene matches: 8. Germline V CDR1 and CDR2: MNHNS, SASEGT. CDR3 bases: TGTGCCAGCAGCGGACAGGGAGGTCGTTACGAGCAGTACGTC. This translates into CASSGQGGRYEQYV.

This clonotype was detected only a few times. A much larger clone differs by one base, so this may be a read error. This chain joins TRBV20-1 and TRBJ2-1; TRBD1 is a possible D gene (5 bases). V was trimmed by 4 bases and J by 13 bases, leaving 14 bases between them. The CDR3 has 11 residues. Germline V gives CDR1 DFQATT, CDR2 SNEGSKA (reference sequence). The CDR3: CSANRRETQFF. The CDR3, as DNA: TGCAGTGCTAACAGGAGAGAGACCCAGTTCTTC.

The genes are TRBV20-1 and TRBJ1-2, with TRBD1 matching 7 bases. Per the germline V gene, CDR1 is DFQATT and CDR2 is SNEGSKA (reference sequence). With V trimmed by 2 bases and J by 1 base, 7 bases remained unmatched. This CDR3 comprises 15 residues. The CDR3 is CSARPGTANNYGYTF. In DNA, the CDR3 is TGCAGTGCTAGACCCGGGACAGCTAATAACTATGGCTACACCTTC.

With regard to this clonotype: A much larger clonotype is one base distant, so this may be a read error. This chain links TRBV6-2 or TRBV6-3 with TRBJ1-4, with D possibly TRBD1 on 5 matching bases. The CDR3 consists of 15 residues. V dropped 0 bases and J dropped 9 bases, with 14 bases sitting between them. The V gene's germline CDR1 is MNHEY and CDR2 SVGEGT. CDR3: CASSYSNAGDKKLFF. The CDR3 DNA is TGTGCCAGCAGTTACTCGAATGCGGGGGATAAAAAACTGTTTTTT.

At least ten counts were recorded for this clonotype. V and J are TRBV6-1 and TRBJ2-1; D may be TRBD1 (5 bases). Trimming removed 8 bases at V and 0 bases at J, with 17 bases between. CDR3 length equals 16 residues. The germline V gene encodes CDR1 MNHNS and CDR2 SASEGT. The CDR3 coding sequence is TGTGCCAGCCGGACGCTAGGGGAAAGCTCCTACAATGAGCAGTTCTTC. This codes for CASRTLGESSYNEQFF.

A few counts support this clonotype. The rearrangement joins TRBV7-6 to TRBJ2-5; D might be TRBD2 (7 bases). Looked up from germline, CDR1 is SGHVS and CDR2 is FNYEAQ. This CDR3 comprises 14 residues. Trimming took 0 bases from V and 5 from J, leaving 10 bases between them. CDR3: CASSLAGGLETQYF. The DNA of the CDR3 is TGTGCCAGCAGCTTAGCGGGGGGGCTGGAGACCCAGTACTTC. Full variable domain (missing parts from reference TRBV7-6 and TRBJ2-5): GAGVSQSPRYKVTKRGQDVALRCDPISGHVSLYWYRQALGQGPEFLTYFNYEAQQDKSGLPNDRFSAERPEGSISTLTIQRTEQRDSAMYRCASSLAGGLETQYFGPGTRLLVL.

This clonotype was seen a few times. The J gene is TRBJ1-1, the V gene TRBV19, with TRBD1 matching over 9 bases. In germline, CDR1 is LNHDA, CDR2 SQIVND (reference sequence). Unmatched junction bases numbered 8, after V lost 7 bases and J lost 5 bases. This CDR3 has 14 amino acids. The CDR3 sequence: CASNQQGAETEAFF. The CDR3 bases are TGTGCCAGTAACCAACAGGGGGCCGAAACTGAAGCTTTCTTT. Supplemented by reference TRBV19 and TRBJ1-1, the full variable domain reads DGGITQSPKYLFRKEGQNVTLSCEQNLNHDAMYWYRQDPGQGLRLIYYSQIVNDFQKGDIAEGYSVSREKKESFPLTVTSAQKNPTAFYLCASNQQGAETEAFFGQGTRLTVV.

This clonotype appeared once. Since the CDR3 does not end with the conserved phenylalanine or tryptophan, this likely comes from a read error. The chain joins TRBV15 to TRBJ2-5; maybe TRBD2 (6 bases). This CDR3 contains 15 residues. Between the trimmed V and J ends, which lost 3 bases and 7 bases, there was a span of 18 bases. Germline CDR1 and CDR2: LNHNV and YYDKDF (reference sequence). Here the CDR3 reads CATSSPGTRPWTQYL. The CDR3 DNA reads TGTGCCACCAGCAGCCCTGGGACTCGCCCTTGGACCCAGTACCTC.

This clonotype was observed a handful of times. J is TRBJ1-3 and V is TRBV11-2, with D perhaps TRBD1 (6 bases). CDR3 length: 15 residues. Trimming removed 0 bases at V and 4 bases at J, with 10 bases between. Per germline, CDR1 SGHAT and CDR2 FQNNGV. The CDR3 is CASSLETGTGNTIYF. Here the CDR3 DNA reads TGTGCCAGCAGCTTAGAAACAGGGACAGGAAACACCATATATTTT.

Comment on this clonotype: The conserved phenylalanine or tryptophan is not found at the CDR3 terminus, so this likely reflects a read error. This chain uses TRBV20-1 with TRBJ2-1, with D tentatively TRBD2 (5 bases). Germline CDR1 reads DFQATT; CDR2 reads SNEGSKA (reference sequence). Trimming removed 5 bases at V and 2 bases at J, with 13 bases between. This CDR3 contains 14 residues. The CDR3 sequence: CSAEPEGPYNEQFL. The CDR3 DNA follows: TGCAGTGCTGAACCAGAGGGCCCCTACAATGAGCAGTTCCTC.

This clonotype has just a few counts. This chain uses TRBV6-2 or TRBV6-3 with TRBJ1-1, with 8 bases aligning to TRBD1. Germline values: CDR1 MNHEY, CDR2 SVGEGT. V trimming: 5 bases; J trimming: 3 bases; junction bases outside the gene matches: 5. The CDR3 consists of 14 residues. CDR3 bases: TGTGCCAGCAGTCCGCAGGGGGCCTACACTGAAGCTTTCTTT. This translates into CASSPQGAYTEAFF.

In its sample, this clonotype was seen a few times. The rearrangement joins TRBV24-1 to TRBJ2-1; perhaps D is TRBD1 or TRBD2 (5 bases each). Germline V gene lookup returns CDR1 KGHDR and CDR2 SFDVKD. CDR3 size: 14 residues. The ends were cut back, 5 bases at V and 9 bases at J, with 16 bases in the middle. The CDR3 bases are TGTGCCACCAGTGGTAAGGGGTCGAGGGCTGAGCAGTTCTTC. Amino acid sequence: CATSGKGSRAEQFF.

This clonotype was seen ten or more times. The rearrangement joins TRBV27 to TRBJ1-2; possibly TRBD1 for D (6 bases). V was shortened by 7 bases and J by 4 bases, with 13 bases between the two germline ends. The CDR3 sequence is 13 residues long. Per the germline V gene, CDR1 is MNHEY and CDR2 is SMNVEV (reference sequence). CDR3 nucleotide sequence: TGTGCCAGCAACCATACAGGGTCCTATGGCTACACCTTC. Translating gives CASNHTGSYGYTF.

This chain joins TRBV18 and TRBJ2-3; perhaps D is TRBD1 or TRBD2 (5 bases each). CDR3 length: 15 amino acids. V shed 3 bases and J shed 1 base, with 11 bases lying between them. CDR1 is KGHSH and CDR2 is LQKENI in the germline V gene. Here the CDR3 DNA reads TGTGCCAGCTCACCCGGGACCCTTGGCACAGATACGCAGTATTTT. It encodes CASSPGTLGTDTQYF.

This clonotype was recorded a few times. In nucleotides, the CDR3 is TGTGCCAGCAGTTACGGTGGTAGCTACTACGAGCAGTACGTC. Amino acids: CASSYGGSYYEQYV. The genes are TRBV6-6 and TRBJ2-7; no reliable D call. The CDR3 has 14 amino acids. V was trimmed by 2 bases and J by 3 bases, leaving 11 bases between them. Germline V lookup: CDR1 MNHNY, CDR2 SVGAGI (reference sequence).

Points on this clonotype: One end of the junction does not line up with germline, which may come from a read error. This chain links TRBV25-1 with TRBJ2-5; 8 positions match TRBD2. The CDR3 is 13 residues long. Per the germline V gene, CDR1 is MGHDK and CDR2 is SYGVNS. The DNA for the CDR3 is TGTGCCAACAGTGAGTCGGGGGGGGAGACCCAGTACTTC. Translated, it gives CANSESGGETQYF. Variable domain in full (rest from reference TRBV25-1 and TRBJ2-5): EADIYQTPRYLVIGTGKKITLECSQTMGHDKMYWYQQDPGMELHLIHYSYGVNSTEKGDLSSESTVSRIRTEHFPLTLESARPSHTSQYLCANSESGGETQYFGPGTRLLVL.

This clonotype was counted ten times or more. This chain links TRBV7-3 with TRBJ2-1; 8 bases match TRBD2. This CDR3 is built from 16 residues. V was clipped by 4 bases and J by 1 base; unmatched bases: 6. Germline values: CDR1 SGHTA, CDR2 FQGTGA. The CDR3 region is CASSSGGGGSYNEQFF. In DNA form, the CDR3 reads TGTGCCAGCAGCTCCGGGGGGGGAGGATCCTACAATGAGCAGTTCTTC.

This clonotype was seen only a few times. This chain joins TRBV10-3 and TRBJ1-2, with 12 bases matching TRBD1. The J segment lost 3 bases and the V segment lost 6 bases, leaving 5 bases of the junction unmatched. This CDR3 region has 15 residues. Per the germline V gene, CDR1 is ENHRY and CDR2 is SYGVKD. CDR3 protein: CAIRGTGGNDYGYTF. The DNA for the CDR3 is TGTGCCATCAGAGGGACAGGGGGCAATGACTATGGCTACACCTTC.

V usage is TRBV27 and J usage is TRBJ2-1; 7 positions agree with TRBD1. Per germline, CDR1 MNHEY and CDR2 SMNVEV (reference sequence). CDR3 length equals 15 residues. J was trimmed by 7 bases and V by 5 bases; bases with no gene match: 11. For the CDR3, the DNA is TGTGCCAGCAGTCCTATAGGGACAGCCCTAAATGAGCAGTTCTTC. Translation: CASSPIGTALNEQFF.